This T cell receptor (beta chain) comes out of a study of CD8 T cells in ankylosing spondylitis. Molecular-barcoded quantitative 5'-RACE produced these TCR beta libraries. TCRdb passed the 5' RACE reads through MiXCR, listing each CDR3 protein once. The sample gives some 200,000 distinct CDR3 sequences, roughly 13% of which show up once; approximately 15% is in the top ten. The CDR3 runs to 17 residues. V gave up 4 bases and J gave up 3 bases, with 18 bases separating them. Per germline, CDR1 SGHAT and CDR2 FQNNGV. The material sequenced was blood, either unsorted or a sorted T cell fraction (not recorded which). This TCR derives from a male donor with ankylosing spondylitis or in good health (not recorded which). The chain recombines TRBV11-2 with TRBJ2-2; D unresolved. The CDR3 coding sequence is TGTGCCAGCAGCTATCCCGAAAGTCTTTTCCACACCGGGGAGCTGTTTTTT. The encoded protein is CASSYPESLFHTGELFF.